Shown below are 30 T cell receptor beta chains from a single sample sequenced in a study of technical replicates of blood from a handful of donors. Profiled with immunoSEQ multiplex PCR; TCRdb holds only in-frame clones, not every one. Of tens of thousands of clones in the sample, 91% were seen once. The specimen was T cells isolated from PBMCs. These receptors were taken from a human donor in good health. Some clones in this sample may be carry-over from other donors' samples.

The V call is TRBV6-5, the J call TRBJ1-4, with a weak D call TRBD1 (5 bases). Germline CDR1 and CDR2: MNHEY and SVGAGI. V lost 6 bases to trimming and J lost 11 bases, with 13 bases between them. The CDR3 is 12 residues long. CDR3 nucleotide sequence: TGTGCCAGCAGCCCGGCAGGGCGGAAACTGTTTTTT. Translated, it gives CASSPAGRKLFF.

In this sample, this clone turned up once. The chain uses TRBV27 and TRBJ2-6; D possibly corresponds to TRBD1 (6 bases). Trimming stripped 4 bases from V and 0 bases from J, with 16 bases between. CDR1 is MNHEY and CDR2 is SMNVEV in the germline V gene (reference sequence). The CDR3 sequence is 18 residues long. The CDR3 DNA sequence: TGTGCCAGCAGTTCCATCACAGGGCCCAACTCTGGGGCCAACGTCCTGACTTTC. Encoded protein: CASSSITGPNSGANVLTF.

V gene TRBV7-3 combines with J gene TRBJ2-7; possible D gene TRBD2, 5 bases. V lost 5 bases to trimming and J lost 2 bases, with 13 bases between them. Germline assignment: CDR1 SGHTA and CDR2 FQGTGA. The CDR3 extends over 14 amino acids. The CDR3 coding sequence is TGTGCCAGCAGCCTGCTACACGGGACCTACGAGCAGTACTTC. As protein: CASSLLHGTYEQYF.

The chain recombines TRBV6-5 with TRBJ2-5; TRBD2 matches at 7 bases. The J segment lost 5 bases and the V segment lost 2 bases, leaving 5 bases of the junction unmatched. Germline loops: CDR1 MNHEY, CDR2 SVGAGI. The CDR3 is made up of 14 amino acids. CDR3 region: CASSYTGLDETQYF. The CDR3 coding sequence is TGTGCCAGCAGTTACACAGGACTAGACGAGACCCAGTACTTC.

The chain links TRBV19 to TRBJ2-1, with 7 bases lining up with TRBD1. V lost 7 bases, J lost 7 bases, and 7 bases stayed unmatched. The CDR3 contains 13 residues. The germline V gene has CDR1 LNHDA and CDR2 SQIVND (reference sequence). DNA for the CDR3: TGTGCCAGTATGGGACAGCCTAGTAATGAGCAGTTCTTC. Amino acid sequence: CASMGQPSNEQFF.

The chain joins TRBV6-1 to TRBJ2-1; 7 bases fit TRBD2. This CDR3 is built from 15 residues. Unmatched junction bases numbered 6, after V lost 5 bases and J lost 2 bases. The germline CDR1 and CDR2 sequences are MNHNS and SASEGT. CDR3 sequence: CASSSGIIPYNEQFF. The CDR3 DNA reads TGTGCCAGCAGTAGCGGGATTATCCCCTACAATGAGCAGTTCTTC.

This clone was seen only once. The rearrangement joins TRBV7-6 to TRBJ2-7; tentative D call: TRBD2 (6 bases). The CDR3 loop spans 14 amino acids. Germline V gives CDR1 SGHVS, CDR2 FNYEAQ. V was shortened by 6 bases and J by 3 bases, with 15 bases between the two germline ends. The DNA for the CDR3 is TGTGCCAGCAGTGCCTTGCTAGCGAGCTACGAGCAGTACTTC. It encodes CASSALLASYEQYF.

The CDR3 nucleotides read TGTGCCACCAGCAGAGGATTGGGTCCGCCTGCTAGCATACGCAAGCCAGATGAGCAGTTCTTC. The encoded protein is CATSRGLGPPASIRKPDEQFF. The gene calls are TRBV15 and TRBJ2-1; TRBD2 might be the D (5 bases). Germline V gene lookup returns CDR1 LNHNV and CDR2 YYDKDF (reference sequence). The CDR3 has 21 residues. V was cut by 1 base and J by 8 bases, with 33 bases left in between. Filled out from reference TRBV15 and TRBJ2-1, the complete variable domain reads DAMVIQNPRYQVTQFGKPVTLSCSQTLNHNVMYWYQQKSSQAPKLLFHYYDKDFNNEADTPDNFQSRRPNTSFCFLDIRSPGLGDTAMYLCATSRGLGPPASIRKPDEQFFGPGTRLTVL.

The chain links TRBV7-6 to TRBJ1-5; TRBD1 matches 9 bases. CDR1 and CDR2 (germline): SGHVS, FNYEAQ. The CDR3 extends over 14 amino acids. With V trimmed by 4 bases and J by 7 bases, 5 bases remained unmatched. The CDR3 sequence: CASSSGQGRQPQHF. CDR3 nucleotides: TGTGCCAGCAGCTCGGGACAGGGAAGACAGCCCCAGCATTTT.

The chain has TRBV10-3 and TRBJ1-2; no clear D. With 3 bases removed from V and 4 bases from J, the gap between germline ends came to 12 bases. The CDR3 loop spans 14 amino acids. Germline-derived CDR1 and CDR2 are ENHRY and SYGVKD. CDR3 amino acids: CAISDTIGTYGYTF. The CDR3 coding sequence is TGTGCCATCAGTGACACTATCGGAACCTATGGCTACACCTTC.

This chain connects TRBV27 to TRBJ2-7; weak D call: TRBD1 (7 bases). This CDR3 region has 17 residues. The germline V and J ends were trimmed by 0 bases and 3 bases, with 18 bases remaining between them. Germline CDR1 reads MNHEY; CDR2 reads SMNVEV (reference sequence). The CDR3 loop reads CASSLSVEGADVYEQYF. The CDR3 coding sequence is TGTGCCAGCAGTTTATCCGTGGAGGGGGCAGATGTCTACGAGCAGTACTTC.

Only one count was recorded for this clone. The chain is built from TRBV4-1 and TRBJ1-2, with TRBD1 matching over 9 bases. V was clipped by 0 bases and J by 6 bases; unmatched bases: 5. Germline V gives CDR1 MGHRA, CDR2 YSYEKL. This CDR3 is 15 amino acids long. DNA of the CDR3: TGCGCCAGCAGCCAAGAGGACAGGGGTTTTAATGGCTACACCTTC. Residues: CASSQEDRGFNGYTF.

The gene calls are TRBV5-1 and TRBJ1-4, with D uncertain. Between the trimmed V and J ends, which lost 0 bases and 8 bases, there was a span of 14 bases. This CDR3 spans 15 amino acids. The germline gives CDR1 SGHRS, CDR2 YFSETQ. The CDR3 reads CASSLETPQSEKLFF. The DNA for the CDR3 is TGCGCCAGCAGCTTGGAAACGCCCCAGTCGGAAAAACTGTTTTTT.

In DNA, the CDR3 is TGTGCCAGCTCAGCCCCCCTAGAAAACATTCAGTACTTC. It specifies CASSAPLENIQYF. This chain links TRBV18 with TRBJ2-4; D is unclear. Germline lookup yields CDR1 KGHSH and CDR2 LQKENI. Trimming stripped 5 bases from V and 5 bases from J, with 10 bases between. The CDR3 runs 13 residues.

The chain carries TRBV23-1 and TRBJ1-3; 7 bases are a match to TRBD1. TRBV23-1 counts as an open reading frame of uncertain function. Unmatched junction bases numbered 13, after V lost 5 bases and J lost 0 bases. This CDR3 spans 18 amino acids. CDR3 sequence: CASSSPLTGVPSGNTIYF. In DNA form, the CDR3 reads TGCGCCAGCAGTTCCCCTCTCACAGGGGTACCCTCTGGAAACACCATATATTTT.

The chain joins TRBV28 to TRBJ2-1; 8 nucleotides line up with TRBD2. After removal of 4 bases from V and 3 bases from J, the junction contained 2 bases not matched to a gene. CDR3 length: 14 amino acids. Germline V gives CDR1 MDHEN, CDR2 SYDVKM. In DNA, the CDR3 is TGTGCCAGCAGTTCGGGACTAGACTACAATGAGCAGTTCTTC. Its translation is CASSSGLDYNEQFF. Filled out from reference TRBV28 and TRBJ2-1, the complete variable domain reads DVKVTQSSRYLVKRTGEKVFLECVQDMDHENMFWYRQDPGLGLRLIYFSYDVKMKEKGDIPEGYSVSREKKERFSLILESASTNQTSMYLCASSSGLDYNEQFFGPGTRLTVL.

The rearrangement joins TRBV6-6 to TRBJ2-7; perhaps TRBD1 as D (5 bases). The CDR3 runs to 14 residues. Between the trimmed V and J ends, which lost 5 bases and 4 bases, there was a span of 15 bases. CDR1 MNHNY and CDR2 SVGAGI come from the germline V gene (reference sequence). CDR3: CASSPAGRGYEQYF. CDR3 nucleotide sequence: TGTGCCAGCAGTCCCGCAGGAAGGGGTTACGAGCAGTACTTC.

V is TRBV29-1 and J is TRBJ2-7; D uncertain. Trimming removed 7 bases from V and 0 bases from J, with 13 bases in between. The CDR3 covers 13 residues. The germline V gene encodes CDR1 SQVTM and CDR2 ANQGSEA. The CDR3 DNA sequence: TGCAGCGCCGAAAACCCGGGCTCCTACGAGCAGTACTTC. This encodes CSAENPGSYEQYF.

The genes are TRBV7-9 and TRBJ2-3, with D possibly matching TRBD2 (7 bases). The CDR3 is 15 residues long. Germline assignment: CDR1 SEHNR and CDR2 FQNEAQ (reference sequence). The V end lost 4 bases, the J end lost 5 bases, and 16 bases lay between the germline ends. The CDR3 DNA reads as TGTGCCAGCAGCTGGGGGCGGGAGTTGGAAGATACGCAGTATTTT. Amino acid sequence: CASSWGRELEDTQYF. Full variable domain (missing parts from reference TRBV7-9 and TRBJ2-3): DTGVSQNPRHKITKRGQNVTFRCDPISEHNRLYWYRQTLGQGPEFLTYFQNEAQLEKSRLLSDRFSAERPKGSFSTLEIQRTEQGDSAMYLCASSWGRELEDTQYFGPGTRLTVL.

This clone was picked up one time. The chain joins TRBV25-1 to TRBJ2-7; 10 bases are shared with TRBD1. This CDR3 has 14 amino acids. Germline trimming cut 6 bases from V and 6 bases from J; bases unmatched to any gene: 8. Germline assignment: CDR1 MGHDK and CDR2 SYGVNS. CDR3 amino acids: CASRGPGQGSEQYF. The CDR3 DNA follows: TGTGCCAGCAGAGGGCCGGGACAGGGGAGCGAGCAGTACTTC.

This clone was counted a single time. The chain has TRBV29-1 and TRBJ1-2, with 8 bases aligning to TRBD1. The J segment lost 4 bases and the V segment lost 4 bases, leaving 11 bases of the junction unmatched. Per germline, CDR1 SQVTM and CDR2 ANQGSEA. The CDR3 sequence is 15 residues long. The CDR3 DNA reads TGCAGCGTTGGGCCAGGGGGCGGCGAGTTCTATGGCTACACCTTC. This codes for CSVGPGGGEFYGYTF. Filled out from reference TRBV29-1 and TRBJ1-2, the complete variable domain reads SAVISQKPSRDICQRGTSLTIQCQVDSQVTMMFWYRQQPGQSLTLIATANQGSEATYESGFVIDKFPISRPNLTFSTLTVSNMSPEDSSIYLCSVGPGGGEFYGYTFGSGTRLTVV.

This chain uses TRBV11-2 with TRBJ2-3; 8 bases map to TRBD1. Losses at the gene ends were 2 bases for V and 0 bases for J; bases not matched to a gene: 10. CDR3 length: 18 amino acids. The germline V gene has CDR1 SGHAT and CDR2 FQNNGV. CDR3 sequence: CASSLPGGPVPSTDTQYF. The CDR3 DNA follows: TGTGCCAGCAGCTTACCAGGGGGCCCGGTCCCTAGCACAGATACGCAGTATTTT.

V and J are TRBV7-6 and TRBJ2-2; D is ambiguous. This CDR3 has 13 residues. Trimming removed 7 bases at V and 7 bases at J, with 13 bases between. Germline CDR1 SGHVS, CDR2 FNYEAQ. The CDR3 nucleotides are TGTGCCAGCACCGTGTGGCTTGGCGGGGAGCTGTTTTTT. It translates to CASTVWLGGELFF.

This clone is classed as medium-sized. The rearrangement joins TRBV10-3 to TRBJ1-1; 8 bases are shared with TRBD1. The V segment lost 7 bases and the J segment 2 bases; nucleotides outside the gene matches: 3. The CDR3 covers 13 residues. Germline CDR1 reads ENHRY; CDR2 reads SYGVKD. The CDR3 here is CAINGQGNTEAFF. The CDR3 DNA is TGTGCCATCAATGGACAGGGCAACACTGAAGCTTTCTTT.

This clone was seen only once. The chain links TRBV7-3 to TRBJ2-5; D not resolved. Per germline, CDR1 SGHTA and CDR2 FQGTGA. Trimming took 1 base from V and 5 from J, leaving 8 bases between them. This CDR3 contains 13 residues. DNA for the CDR3: TGTGCCAGCAGCTTAATGGTAGCTGAGACCCAGTACTTC. The encoded protein is CASSLMVAETQYF.

The chain combines TRBV19 with TRBJ2-5; 7 nucleotides line up with TRBD1. The J call may be incorrect, as the DNA end agrees better with TRBJ2-7. CDR3 length equals 11 residues. Germline assignment: CDR1 LNHDA and CDR2 SQIVND (reference sequence). CDR3 sequence reads: CASSGGYEQYF. For the CDR3, the DNA is TGTGCCAGCTCAGGGGGCTACGAGCAGTACTTC.

V and J are TRBV5-3 and TRBJ1-5; 8 nucleotides agree with TRBD1. TRBV5-3 is assigned to the ORF class and has an uncertain function. The length of the CDR3 is 14 residues. The J segment lost 7 bases and the V segment lost 3 bases, leaving 6 bases of the junction unmatched. The CDR3 sequence: CARSYRQGRQPQHF. The CDR3 DNA follows: TGTGCCAGAAGCTATAGACAGGGGCGGCAGCCCCAGCATTTT.

The genes are TRBV19 and TRBJ2-1; weak D call: TRBD2 (6 bases). This CDR3 contains 16 residues. CDR1 LNHDA and CDR2 SQIVND come from the germline V gene (reference sequence). V lost 5 bases and J 0 bases, leaving 14 bases between the germline ends. CDR3 bases: TGTGCCAGTAGTGTGGGGGGAATGGGCTCCTACAATGAGCAGTTCTTC. It is translated as CASSVGGMGSYNEQFF.

This clone has only one observation. The chain uses TRBV5-4 and TRBJ2-1; D may be TRBD1 (6 bases). This CDR3 has 13 residues. CDR1 SGHNT and CDR2 YYREEE come from the germline V gene (reference sequence). The V and J ends lost 2 bases and 9 bases respectively, with 12 bases between them. The CDR3 region has the DNA TGTGCCAGCAGCTTTCCGACAGGTTCTGAGCAGTTCTTC. This gives the protein CASSFPTGSEQFF. The variable domain in full, completed from reference TRBV5-4 and TRBJ2-1, reads ETGVTQSPTHLIKTRGQQVTLRCSSQSGHNTVSWYQQALGQGPQFIFQYYREEENGRGNFPPRFSGLQFPNYSSELNVNALELDDSALYLCASSFPTGSEQFFGPGTRLTVL.

J is TRBJ2-7 and V is TRBV11-2; D is perhaps TRBD1 (6 bases). The ends were cut back, 5 bases at V and 3 bases at J, with 11 bases in the middle. Per the germline V gene, CDR1 is SGHAT and CDR2 is FQNNGV. The CDR3 consists of 13 residues. CDR3 bases: TGTGCCAGCAGCCAGGGGACCCTCTACGAGCAGTACTTC. Protein sequence: CASSQGTLYEQYF.